The 18 T cell receptor beta chains reported below all come from one sample, sequenced in a study of T cells after posttransplantation cyclophosphamide. Libraries were prepared by immunoSEQ multiplex PCR; TCRdb keeps only in-frame clonotypes and omits some of them. The sample shows approximately 30,000 clones, approximately 90% of them seen only once. The sequenced material came from PBMCs. The source of these receptors is a man aged 50 to 59.

This sequence joins TRBV21-1 and TRBJ1-4. TRBV21-1 is marked as a pseudogene. CDR3 size: 15 residues. The CDR3 here is CASSNRRGKAEKLFF. The CDR3 bases are TGTGCCAGCAGCAACCGTCGGGGAAAGGCTGAAAAACTGTTTTTT.

As regards this clone: An end of the junction does not agree with germline; a read error may underlie this. The rearrangement joins TRBV11-3 to TRBJ1-1, with 8 bases identical to TRBD1. Germline V gene data show CDR1 as SGHNT and CDR2 as YENEEA. The CDR3 has 16 amino acids. The CDR3 nucleotides are TGTGCCGGCAGCGGGCGGACAGGGTCTGTTGACACTGAAGCTTTCTTT. Its protein is CAGSGRTGSVDTEAFF.

The chain links TRBV4-2 to TRBJ2-3; 8 bases are shared with TRBD1. The germline V gene encodes CDR1 LGHNA and CDR2 YNFKEQ. The CDR3 is made up of 14 amino acids. V lost 1 base to trimming and J lost 8 bases; unmatched junction nucleotides: 5. The DNA of the CDR3 is TGTGCCAGCAGCCAAGGGGGACAGGCCCCTACGCAGTATTTT. It codes for CASSQGGQAPTQYF.

The rearrangement uses TRBV6-5 and TRBJ1-1, with 7 positions matching TRBD1. The CDR3 has 14 residues. The V gene's germline CDR1 is MNHEY and CDR2 SVGAGI. J lost 0 bases, V lost 6 bases, and 4 bases had no gene match. In DNA form, the CDR3 reads TGTGCCAGCAGATACAGGGGCATGAACACTGAAGCTTTCTTT. It yields the protein CASRYRGMNTEAFF.

The chain carries TRBV11-2 and TRBJ2-3; TRBD2 agrees at 8 bases. The CDR3 loop spans 15 amino acids. Germline CDR1 is SGHAT and CDR2 is FQNNGV. V lost 3 bases to trimming and J lost 0 bases; unmatched junction nucleotides: 2. CDR3 DNA: TGTGCCAGCAGCTTCTCTAGCGGGAGCACAGATACGCAGTATTTT. Translation gives CASSFSSGSTDTQYF. Full variable domain (missing parts from reference TRBV11-2 and TRBJ2-3): EAGVAQSPRYKIIEKRQSVAFWCNPISGHATLYWYQQILGQGPKLLIQFQNNGVVDDSQLPKDRFSAERLKGVDSTLKIQPAKLEDSAVYLCASSFSSGSTDTQYFGPGTRLTVL.

The chain recombines TRBV11-2 with TRBJ1-1, with TRBD1 matching 7 bases. The CDR3 runs 12 residues. Germline CDR1 and CDR2: SGHAT and FQNNGV. After removal of 3 bases from V and 6 bases from J, the junction contained 1 base not matched to a gene. The CDR3 region is CASSFDRAEAFF. The CDR3 DNA is TGTGCCAGCAGCTTCGACAGGGCTGAAGCTTTCTTT. The full variable domain, rest sourced from reference TRBV11-2 and TRBJ1-1, is EAGVAQSPRYKIIEKRQSVAFWCNPISGHATLYWYQQILGQGPKLLIQFQNNGVVDDSQLPKDRFSAERLKGVDSTLKIQPAKLEDSAVYLCASSFDRAEAFFGQGTRLTVV.

The chain employs TRBV2 and TRBJ1-5, with TRBD1 identical over 7 bases. Germline V gene sequence: CDR1 SNHLY, CDR2 FYNNEI. The CDR3 runs to 13 residues. V trimming: 8 bases; J trimming: 5 bases; junction bases outside the gene matches: 6. The CDR3 DNA sequence: TGTGCCAGCCGACTAACAGGGGATCAGCCCCAGCATTTT. Amino acid sequence: CASRLTGDQPQHF.

This clone was found a few times. The gene calls are TRBV19 and TRBJ1-4, with a tentative D call TRBD1 (5 bases). V was shortened by 2 bases and J by 10 bases, with 11 bases between the two germline ends. Germline V gene lookup returns CDR1 LNHDA and CDR2 SQIVND (reference sequence). This CDR3 is 13 amino acids long. The CDR3 DNA follows: TGTGCCAGTAGTATACAGGGCCCCGGAAAACTGTTTTTT. This encodes CASSIQGPGKLFF.

This clone was seen a few times. The chain combines TRBV18 with TRBJ1-1; D is unresolved. Per germline, CDR1 KGHSH and CDR2 LQKENI. Between the trimmed V and J ends, which lost 4 bases and 6 bases, there was a span of 6 bases. This CDR3 comprises 11 residues. Here the CDR3 reads CASSLDAEAFF. Here the CDR3 DNA reads TGTGCCAGCTCACTAGATGCTGAAGCTTTCTTT.

The chain couples TRBV4-2 to TRBJ1-2; D is unresolved. The CDR3 runs 12 residues. The V end was cut by 0 bases, the J end by 7 bases, with 6 bases between. Germline CDR1 LGHNA, CDR2 YNFKEQ. The CDR3 sequence: CASSQDSFGYTF. The CDR3 DNA sequence: TGTGCCAGCAGCCAAGATTCTTTTGGCTACACCTTC.

This chain connects TRBV25-1 to TRBJ2-1; a weak D match, TRBD2 (5 bases). This CDR3 region has 17 residues. Trimming removed 7 bases at V and 0 bases at J, with 19 bases between. The germline V gene encodes CDR1 MGHDK and CDR2 SYGVNS. In DNA, the CDR3 is TGTGCCAGCAACGGAGGCCCGAGTGGTAGCTCCTACAATGAGCAGTTCTTC. Protein: CASNGGPSGSSYNEQFF.

The rearrangement joins TRBV6-5 to TRBJ1-1; 10 positions match TRBD1. The CDR3 consists of 14 residues. Germline assignment: CDR1 MNHEY and CDR2 SVGAGI. The junction had 6 bases not matched to a gene; V was cut back by 4 bases and J by 7 bases. CDR3 nucleotide sequence: TGTGCCAGCAGTTGGGACAGGGGAGACCGTGAAGCTTTCTTT. It yields the protein CASSWDRGDREAFF.

The rearrangement joins TRBV9 to TRBJ2-1, with TRBD2 matching over 9 bases. Germline values: CDR1 SGDLS, CDR2 YYNGEE. The junction had 7 bases not matched to a gene; V was cut back by 0 bases and J by 6 bases. The CDR3 extends over 16 amino acids. In nucleotides, the CDR3 is TGTGCCAGCAGCGTAGAGGGTCTAGCGGGGATCAATGAGCAGTTCTTC. This gives the protein CASSVEGLAGINEQFF.

The sample holds a few counts of this clone. This chain's CDR3 is CASIARYRVVNTEAFF. The CDR3 region has the DNA TGTGCCAGCATCGCTCGGTACAGGGTAGTGAACACTGAAGCTTTCTTT. The V gene is TRBV27, the J gene TRBJ1-1, with D possibly TRBD1 on 6 matching bases. The germline V and J ends were trimmed by 7 bases and 0 bases, with 18 bases remaining between them. Germline V gene sequence: CDR1 MNHEY, CDR2 SMNVEV (reference sequence). The CDR3 extends over 16 amino acids.

The chain employs TRBV2 and TRBJ2-6; D remains ambiguous. The V end was cut by 11 bases, the J end by 2 bases, with 16 bases between. CDR1 and CDR2 (germline): SNHLY, FYNNEI. The CDR3 extends over 15 amino acids. The CDR3 nucleotides read TGTGCCTGTTCGCCCCAAAGCGCTGGGGCCAACGTCCTGACTTTC. It translates to CACSPQSAGANVLTF.

The rearrangement joins TRBV5-1 to TRBJ2-7; TRBD1 might be the D (5 bases). The CDR3 loop spans 13 amino acids. The germline V gene has CDR1 SGHRS and CDR2 YFSETQ. V was pared by 0 bases and J by 1 base, with 5 bases between. The CDR3 DNA reads as TGCGCCAGCAGCTTGGGACAGTCCTACGAGCAGTACTTC. Translation: CASSLGQSYEQYF.

The chain links TRBV6-1 to TRBJ2-7; D might be TRBD2 (6 bases). V was trimmed by 0 bases and J by 4 bases, leaving 10 bases between them. CDR1 and CDR2 from the germline V gene are MNHNS and SASEGT. CDR3 size: 14 residues. The CDR3 DNA sequence: TGTGCCAGCAGTGAAGCCGGGACTGCTTACGAGCAGTACTTC. Translation: CASSEAGTAYEQYF.

This clone came up a few times. The gene calls are TRBV6-6 and TRBJ1-5, with no clear D. Trimming stripped 6 bases from V and 2 bases from J, with 5 bases between. The CDR3 length is 12 residues. CDR1 and CDR2 from the germline V gene are MNHNY and SVGAGI (reference sequence). CDR3 sequence (DNA): TGTGCCAGCAGATCTGGCAATCAGCCCCAGCATTTT. This codes for CASRSGNQPQHF.